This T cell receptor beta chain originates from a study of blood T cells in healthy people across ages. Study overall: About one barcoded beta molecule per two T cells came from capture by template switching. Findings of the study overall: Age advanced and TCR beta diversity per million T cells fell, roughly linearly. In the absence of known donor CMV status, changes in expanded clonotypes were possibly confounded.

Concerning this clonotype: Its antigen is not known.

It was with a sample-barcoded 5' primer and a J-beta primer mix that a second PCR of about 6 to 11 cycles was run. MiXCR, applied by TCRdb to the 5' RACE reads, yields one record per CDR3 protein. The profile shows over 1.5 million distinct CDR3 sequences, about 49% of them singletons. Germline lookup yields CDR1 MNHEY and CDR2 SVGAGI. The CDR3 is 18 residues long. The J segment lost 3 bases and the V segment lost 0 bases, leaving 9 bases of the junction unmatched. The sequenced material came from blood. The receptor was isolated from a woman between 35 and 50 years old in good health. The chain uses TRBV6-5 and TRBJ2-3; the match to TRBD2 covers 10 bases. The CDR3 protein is CASSYSRSPSGGTDTQYF. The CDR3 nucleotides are TGTGCCAGCAGTTACTCGAGGAGTCCTAGCGGGGGAACAGATACGCAGTATTTT.